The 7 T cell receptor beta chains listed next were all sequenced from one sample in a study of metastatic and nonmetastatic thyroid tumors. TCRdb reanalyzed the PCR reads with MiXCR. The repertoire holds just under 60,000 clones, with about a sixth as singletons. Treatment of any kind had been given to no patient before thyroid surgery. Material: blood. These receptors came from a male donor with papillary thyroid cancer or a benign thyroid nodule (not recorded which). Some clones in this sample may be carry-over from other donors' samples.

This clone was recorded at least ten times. The CDR3 sequence is CASGTRNTGELFF. CDR3 coding DNA: TGTGCCAGCGGAACGCGGAACACCGGGGAGCTGTTTTTT. The chain employs TRBV12-3 or TRBV12-4 and TRBJ2-2, with D uncertain. Trimming shortened V by 8 bases and J by 1 base, and 8 bases separated the two germline ends. There are 13 residues in the CDR3.

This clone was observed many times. CDR3 loop: CASSHPRGGGLGDTQYF. For the CDR3, the DNA is TGTGCCAGCAGCCATCCCCGTGGCGGGGGGTTGGGAGATACGCAGTATTTT. The chain has TRBV14 and TRBJ2-3; TRBD2 agrees at 8 bases. CDR1 is SGHDN, CDR2 FVKESK, per germline. CDR3 length equals 17 residues. V shed 3 bases, J shed 5 bases, and the junction held 13 bases outside the gene matches.

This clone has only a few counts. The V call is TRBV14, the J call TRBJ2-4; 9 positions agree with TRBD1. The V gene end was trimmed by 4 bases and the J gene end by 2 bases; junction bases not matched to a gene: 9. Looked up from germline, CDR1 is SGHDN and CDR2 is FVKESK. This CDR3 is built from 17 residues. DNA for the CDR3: TGTGCCAGCAGCCGATTCACAGGGGGCGCAACCAAAAACATTCAGTACTTC. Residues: CASSRFTGGATKNIQYF.

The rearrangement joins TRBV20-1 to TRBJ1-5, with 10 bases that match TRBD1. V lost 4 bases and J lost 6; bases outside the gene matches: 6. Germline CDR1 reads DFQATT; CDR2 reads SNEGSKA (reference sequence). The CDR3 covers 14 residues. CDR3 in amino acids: CSAIRTGGGQPQHF. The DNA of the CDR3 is TGCAGTGCTATTAGGACAGGGGGAGGTCAGCCCCAGCATTTT.

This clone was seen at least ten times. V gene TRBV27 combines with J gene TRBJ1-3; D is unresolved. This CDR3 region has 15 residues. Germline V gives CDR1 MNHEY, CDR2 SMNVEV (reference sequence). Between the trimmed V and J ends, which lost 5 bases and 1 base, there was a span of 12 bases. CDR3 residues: CASSPGLSSGNTIYF. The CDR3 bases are TGTGCCAGCAGTCCCGGGCTCTCTTCTGGAAACACCATATATTTT.

CDR3: CASSHDKGLNIQYF. The CDR3 DNA follows: TGCGCCAGCAGCCATGATAAAGGGTTGAACATTCAGTACTTC. J is TRBJ2-4 and V is TRBV4-1; D not resolved. V lost 3 bases, J lost 7 bases, and 13 bases lay in between. The CDR3 is 14 residues long. Germline CDR1 reads MGHRA; CDR2 reads YSYEKL.

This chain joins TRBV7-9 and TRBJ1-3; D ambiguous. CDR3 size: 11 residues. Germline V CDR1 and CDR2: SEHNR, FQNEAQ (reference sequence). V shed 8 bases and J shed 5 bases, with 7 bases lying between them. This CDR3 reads CASGGRNTIYF. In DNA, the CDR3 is TGTGCCAGCGGCGGGAGAAACACCATATATTTT.